This note documents a single T cell receptor beta chain sequence. Its specificity is unknown. These data belong to a study of pediatric ulcerative colitis. Findings of the study overall: Ulcerative colitis patients shared more blood-rectal clones than controls. Repertoires came from total lymphocyte DNA, not specific subsets. A couple of rectal CDR3 clonotypes occurred in all ulcerative colitis patients.

The table came from immunoSEQ multiplex PCR; TCRdb's copy has only in-frame clones and leaves some out. The profile shows approximately 30,000 clones, almost 85% of them singletons. This CDR3 contains 17 residues. The germline gives CDR1 SNHLY, CDR2 FYNNEI. The J segment lost 4 bases and the V segment lost 5 bases, leaving 11 bases of the junction unmatched. The genes are TRBV2 and TRBJ2-2; 9 bases fit TRBD2. This receptor was obtained from a boy aged 5-17 years with severe ulcerative colitis. Material for sequencing was blood. CDR3 loop: CASSSGSGGLGTGELFF. Written as DNA, the CDR3 is TGTGCCAGCAGTTCTGGTAGCGGGGGCTTGGGCACCGGGGAGCTGTTTTTT.